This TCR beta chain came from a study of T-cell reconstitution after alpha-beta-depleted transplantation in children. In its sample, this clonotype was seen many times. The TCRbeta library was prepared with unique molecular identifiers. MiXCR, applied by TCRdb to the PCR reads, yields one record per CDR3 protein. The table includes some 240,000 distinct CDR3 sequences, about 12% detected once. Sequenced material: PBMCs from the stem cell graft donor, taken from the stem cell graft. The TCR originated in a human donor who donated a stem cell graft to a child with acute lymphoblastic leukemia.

The CDR3 sequence: CASSPRDRGSQPQHF. Here the CDR3 DNA reads TGTGCCAGCAGTCCTAGGGACAGGGGTAGTCAGCCCCAGCATTTT. This chain connects TRBV12-3 or TRBV12-4 to TRBJ1-5; TRBD1 aligns across 10 bases. The J segment lost 6 bases and the V segment lost 5 bases, leaving 7 bases of the junction unmatched. The CDR3 runs 15 residues.